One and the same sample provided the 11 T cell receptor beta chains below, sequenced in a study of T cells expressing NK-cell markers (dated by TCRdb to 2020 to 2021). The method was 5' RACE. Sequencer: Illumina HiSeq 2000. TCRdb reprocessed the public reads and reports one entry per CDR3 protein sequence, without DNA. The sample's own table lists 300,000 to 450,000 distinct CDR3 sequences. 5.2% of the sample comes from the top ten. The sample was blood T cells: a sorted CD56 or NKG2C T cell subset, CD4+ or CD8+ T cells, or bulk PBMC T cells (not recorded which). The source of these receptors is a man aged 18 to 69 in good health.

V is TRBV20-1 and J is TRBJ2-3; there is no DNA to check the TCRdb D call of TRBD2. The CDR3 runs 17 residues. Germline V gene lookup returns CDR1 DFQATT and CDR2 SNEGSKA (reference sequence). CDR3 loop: CRAKPSGKGYGTDTQYF.

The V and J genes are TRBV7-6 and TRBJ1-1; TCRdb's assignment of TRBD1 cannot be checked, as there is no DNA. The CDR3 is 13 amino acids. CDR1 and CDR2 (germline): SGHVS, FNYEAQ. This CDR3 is CASSLQTGDPAFF.

The CDR3 sequence: CASSLLPGPAGLKDEQFF. The chain combines TRBV5-1 with TRBJ2-1; TCRdb's D call of TRBD1 is untestable without DNA. The germline CDR1 and CDR2 sequences are SGHRS and YFSETQ. CDR3 length: 18 residues.

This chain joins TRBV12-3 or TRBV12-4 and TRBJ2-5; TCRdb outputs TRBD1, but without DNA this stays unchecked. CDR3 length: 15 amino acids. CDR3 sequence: CASSPPGRIQETQYF.

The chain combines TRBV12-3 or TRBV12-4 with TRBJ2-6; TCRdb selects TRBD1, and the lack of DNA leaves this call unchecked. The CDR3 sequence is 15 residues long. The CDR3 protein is CASGGGNSGANVLTF.

The chain's CDR3 is CASSPPDRETQYF. This rearrangement joins TRBV12-3 or TRBV12-4 to TRBJ2-5; TCRdb returns TRBD1, unconfirmable since there is no DNA. This CDR3 region has 13 residues.

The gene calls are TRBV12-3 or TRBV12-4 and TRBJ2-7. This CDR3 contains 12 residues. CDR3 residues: CASSLGLARLYF.

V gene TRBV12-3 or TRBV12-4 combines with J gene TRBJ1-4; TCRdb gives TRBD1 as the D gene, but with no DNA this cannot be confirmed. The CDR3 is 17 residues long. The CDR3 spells CASSLLALSATNEKLFF.

This CDR3 reads CASSKSGLHQETQYF. The rearrangement uses TRBV14 and TRBJ2-5; absent DNA, TCRdb's TRBD2 call cannot be checked. The germline V gene encodes CDR1 SGHDN and CDR2 FVKESK. This CDR3 has 15 residues.

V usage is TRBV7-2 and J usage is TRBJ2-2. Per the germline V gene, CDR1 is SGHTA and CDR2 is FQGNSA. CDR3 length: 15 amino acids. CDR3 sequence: CASSFASSNTGELFF.

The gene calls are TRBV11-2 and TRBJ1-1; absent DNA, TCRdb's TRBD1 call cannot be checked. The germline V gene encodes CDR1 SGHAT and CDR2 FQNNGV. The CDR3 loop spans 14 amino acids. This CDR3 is CASKAQGRDTEAFF.